One sample yielded the 14 T cell receptor beta chains listed below, sequenced in a study of T cell responses to AZD1222 COVID-19 vaccine. Sequenced by immunoSEQ multiplex PCR; TCRdb stores in-frame clones only, minus some. The table has about 130,000 clones, around 90% seen once. Sequencing used peripheral blood, obtained 28 days after the second AZD1222 dose. All receptors come from an adult who received the AZD1222 COVID-19 vaccine.

The table lists this clone with a count of one. The chain links TRBV4-3 to TRBJ2-7, with D tentatively TRBD2 (5 bases). The CDR3 is 17 residues long. V shed 0 bases and J shed 1 base, with 16 bases lying between them. Germline CDR1 is LGHNA and CDR2 is YSLEER. The CDR3 sequence is CASSQEGDGNPSYEQYF. DNA of the CDR3: TGCGCCAGCAGCCAAGAGGGAGACGGAAACCCTTCCTACGAGCAGTACTTC.

This sequence joins TRBV2 and TRBJ2-7; 11 bases fit TRBD2. The CDR3 extends over 14 amino acids. Losses at the gene ends were 3 bases for V and 5 bases for J; bases not matched to a gene: 3. Germline V gene sequence: CDR1 SNHLY, CDR2 FYNNEI. Here the CDR3 DNA reads TGTGCCAGCAGTGATAGGACTAGCGGGCACGAGCAGTACTTC. Its translation is CASSDRTSGHEQYF.

The V call is TRBV7-2, the J call TRBJ2-5; TRBD2 matches at 12 bases. Germline V gives CDR1 SGHTA, CDR2 FQGNSA. The CDR3 has 16 amino acids. V dropped 5 bases and J dropped 4; count of bases not matched to a gene: 8. The DNA of the CDR3 is TGTGCCAGCAGCCTTCTAGCGGGGGGGTCGGGAGAGACCCAGTACTTC. It specifies CASSLLAGGSGETQYF.

This clone was seen just once. The chain uses TRBV18 and TRBJ1-4; TRBD1 matches at 9 bases. The germline gives CDR1 KGHSH, CDR2 LQKENI. V lost 3 bases and J lost 7; bases outside the gene matches: 3. This CDR3 has 14 residues. CDR3 DNA: TGTGCCAGCTCACCCGGGACAGGGATTGAAAAACTGTTTTTT. Its protein is CASSPGTGIEKLFF.

The V call is TRBV27, the J call TRBJ1-2, with 7 bases identical to TRBD1. The CDR3 is 15 amino acids. Germline CDR1 and CDR2: MNHEY and SMNVEV (reference sequence). J lost 8 bases, V lost 0 bases, and 9 bases had no gene match. In nucleotides, the CDR3 is TGTGCCAGCAGTTTATCGACAGGGAGGCAGTGGGGCTACACCTTC. Residues: CASSLSTGRQWGYTF.

This chain links TRBV7-9 with TRBJ1-2; D ambiguous. The CDR3 is 14 residues long. CDR1 is SEHNR and CDR2 is FQNEAQ in the germline V gene (reference sequence). V lost 6 bases, J lost 2 bases, and 13 bases lay in between. The CDR3 protein is CASRMDSSNYGYTF. The CDR3 region has the DNA TGTGCCAGCAGGATGGACTCCTCCAACTATGGCTACACCTTC.

This chain links TRBV27 with TRBJ1-1; D is unresolved. The germline gives CDR1 MNHEY, CDR2 SMNVEV (reference sequence). The CDR3 is 11 residues long. Trimming removed 2 bases from V and 11 bases from J, with 9 bases in between. The DNA of the CDR3 is TGTGCCAGCAGTTTACCCCGATGGGCTTTCTTT. Translation gives CASSLPRWAFF.

The chain joins TRBV4-2 to TRBJ2-7; maybe TRBD1 (5 bases). Trimming stripped 0 bases from V and 3 bases from J, with 12 bases between. The length of the CDR3 is 15 residues. CDR1 and CDR2 (germline): LGHNA, YNFKEQ. The CDR3, as DNA: TGTGCCAGCAGCCAAGATAGGGCAGGGAACTACGAGCAGTACTTC. Translation: CASSQDRAGNYEQYF.

The chain recombines TRBV7-8 with TRBJ1-1; no definite D call. The CDR3 covers 14 residues. V was trimmed by 4 bases and J by 4 bases, leaving 13 bases between them. The V gene's germline CDR1 is SGHVS and CDR2 FQNEAQ. In DNA form, the CDR3 reads TGTGCCAGCAGCTCTCATACGCGAGGCACTGAAGCTTTCTTT. Protein sequence: CASSSHTRGTEAFF.

The rearrangement uses TRBV9 and TRBJ2-5, with D possibly TRBD1 on 6 matching bases. The CDR3 runs to 14 residues. Germline V gene data show CDR1 as SGDLS and CDR2 as YYNGEE. Trimming took off 2 bases at V and 2 bases at J, with 10 bases between the two ends. The CDR3 bases are TGTGCCAGCAGCGTTGGACAGACTCAAGAGACCCAGTACTTC. Translating gives CASSVGQTQETQYF.

This chain uses TRBV19 with TRBJ2-1, with D maybe TRBD2 (6 bases). V was cut by 9 bases and J by 5 bases, with 23 bases left in between. The CDR3 spans 16 residues. The germline V gene has CDR1 LNHDA and CDR2 SQIVND (reference sequence). CDR3 in amino acids: CASGGSGGRGNNEQFF. The CDR3 nucleotides read TGTGCCAGCGGGGGTTCTGGAGGTAGGGGAAACAATGAGCAGTTCTTC. Based on the CDR3 plus reference TRBV19 and TRBJ2-1, the full variable domain is DGGITQSPKYLFRKEGQNVTLSCEQNLNHDAMYWYRQDPGQGLRLIYYSQIVNDFQKGDIAEGYSVSREKKESFPLTVTSAQKNPTAFYLCASGGSGGRGNNEQFFGPGTRLTVL.

The rearrangement links TRBV2 to TRBJ1-2; maybe TRBD1 (6 bases). The germline V gene has CDR1 SNHLY and CDR2 FYNNEI. The V end lost 1 base, the J end lost 7 bases, and 10 bases lay between the germline ends. The CDR3 consists of 13 residues. CDR3 amino acids: CASSEDRESGYTF. Written as DNA, the CDR3 is TGTGCCAGCAGTGAAGACAGGGAGAGTGGCTACACCTTC.

CDR3 in DNA: TGTGCCAGCAGTACTACAGGGGAATCTGGGGCCAACGTCCTGACTTTC. As protein: CASSTTGESGANVLTF. J is TRBJ2-6 and V is TRBV6-2 or TRBV6-3, with 7 bases identical to TRBD1. Germline-derived CDR1 and CDR2 are MNHEY and SVGEGT. The V gene end was trimmed by 5 bases and the J gene end by 1 base; junction bases not matched to a gene: 5. The CDR3 is 16 residues long.

The chain is built from TRBV11-2 and TRBJ2-7; no definite D call. Looked up from germline, CDR1 is SGHAT and CDR2 is FQNNGV. Trimming pared 5 bases from V and 6 bases from J, leaving 26 bases between. CDR3 length: 17 residues. The CDR3 DNA is TGTGCCAGCAGCAGATGGGTGGACCGCCGGGCTAACATCGAGCAGTACTTC. This encodes CASSRWVDRRANIEQYF.